These 16 T cell receptor beta chains originate from one sample sequenced in a study of CD4 T cells in relation to SARS-CoV-2 and coronaviruses. Here immunoSEQ multiplex PCR was the method, and the copy in TCRdb shows in-frame clones only, minus some. The sample has 26,000 or so clones; 74% are singletons. Unexposed donor CD4+ T cells date from about 2011-2018, before the COVID-19 pandemic. CD4+ T cells were isolated from the cells after roughly 11 days of culture. What these receptors recognize is not known. Material: CD4+ T cells from PBMCs, cultured in vitro. Receptors originate from a human donor in good health.

The rearrangement uses TRBV25-1 and TRBJ1-6; D ambiguous. V dropped 3 bases and J dropped 2 bases, with 8 bases sitting between them. There are 15 residues in the CDR3. Germline CDR1 reads MGHDK; CDR2 reads SYGVNS. This CDR3 is CASSDSSTYNSPLHF. The DNA for the CDR3 is TGTGCCAGCAGTGACTCCTCTACCTATAATTCACCCCTCCACTTT.

The chain has TRBV30 and TRBJ2-7; D is tentatively TRBD1 or TRBD2 (5 bases each). Trimming shortened V by 4 bases and J by 5 bases, and 9 bases separated the two germline ends. CDR3 size: 11 residues. Germline V lookup: CDR1 GTSNPN, CDR2 SVGIG (reference sequence). The CDR3 spells CAWTRGDEQYF. The CDR3 DNA follows: TGTGCCTGGACGAGGGGCGACGAGCAGTACTTC.

This rearrangement joins TRBV25-1 to TRBJ1-4; 9 bases are a match to TRBD1. The CDR3 has 15 residues. CDR1 and CDR2 from the germline V gene are MGHDK and SYGVNS. The ends lost 0 bases at V and 7 bases at J; junction bases unmatched: 3. CDR3 bases: TGTGCCAGCAGTGAATACGGGACAGGGAGTGAAAAACTGTTTTTT. It specifies CASSEYGTGSEKLFF.

The chain uses TRBV4-1 and TRBJ2-3; possible D gene TRBD2, 5 bases. Germline CDR1 and CDR2: MGHRA and YSYEKL. V lost 1 base to trimming and J lost 2 bases, with 13 bases between them. The CDR3 sequence is 16 residues long. CDR3 DNA sequence: TGCGCCAGCAGCCAAGGGTCCCTACTAGTCACAGATACGCAGTATTTT. It is translated as CASSQGSLLVTDTQYF.

The chain joins TRBV7-2 to TRBJ1-1, with D perhaps matching TRBD1 (6 bases). V was pared by 4 bases and J by 0 bases, with 12 bases between. The CDR3 covers 15 residues. The germline CDR1 and CDR2 sequences are SGHTA and FQGNSA. The CDR3 DNA reads as TGTGCCAGCAGCTCCCTAGGGGGGTTGAACACTGAAGCTTTCTTT. It encodes CASSSLGGLNTEAFF. Full variable domain (rest looked up from reference TRBV7-2 and TRBJ1-1): GAGVSQSPSNKVTEKGKDVELRCDPISGHTALYWYRQSLGQGLEFLIYFQGNSAPDKSGLPSDRFSAERTGGSVSTLTIQRTQQEDSAVYLCASSSLGGLNTEAFFGQGTRLTVV.

The rearrangement joins TRBV7-8 to TRBJ1-5; D not certain. V was trimmed by 2 bases and J by 7 bases, leaving 12 bases between them. CDR1 is SGHVS and CDR2 is FQNEAQ in the germline V gene. This CDR3 region has 14 residues. The CDR3 spells CASSLSGPYQPQHF. Written as DNA, the CDR3 is TGTGCCAGCAGCTTATCCGGACCATACCAGCCCCAGCATTTT. The variable domain in full, completed from reference TRBV7-8 and TRBJ1-5, reads GAGVSQSPRYKVAKRGQDVALRCDPISGHVSLFWYQQALGQGPEFLTYFQNEAQLDKSGLPSDRFFAERPEGSVSTLKIQRTQQEDSAVYLCASSLSGPYQPQHFGDGTRLSIL.

The V gene is TRBV4-3, the J gene TRBJ1-2; D possibly corresponds to TRBD1 (6 bases). CDR1 and CDR2 from the germline V gene are LGHNA and YSLEER. V was pared by 0 bases and J by 7 bases, with 15 bases between. This CDR3 contains 15 residues. The CDR3 DNA follows: TGCGCCAGCAGCCAAGATCTTGGGGGGCGCGGTGGCTACACCTTC. Translated, it gives CASSQDLGGRGGYTF.

CDR3 loop: CASSLAGGIAGELFF. The CDR3 nucleotides are TGTGCCAGCAGCTTAGCTGGGGGGATAGCCGGGGAGCTGTTTTTT. The chain employs TRBV11-2 and TRBJ2-2; tentatively, D is TRBD2 (6 bases). Germline CDR1 is SGHAT and CDR2 is FQNNGV. The CDR3 loop spans 15 amino acids. V was pared by 1 base and J by 6 bases, with 12 bases between.

The genes are TRBV3-1 (or the pseudogene TRBV3-2) and TRBJ1-1, with 9 bases that match TRBD1. J gave up 5 bases and V 3 bases, and 4 bases lay outside the gene matches. The CDR3 covers 14 residues. Germline V gene lookup returns CDR1 LGHDT and CDR2 YNNKEL (reference sequence). CDR3 loop: CASSQRGQGTEAFF. The CDR3, as DNA: TGTGCCAGCAGCCAGCGGGGACAGGGAACTGAAGCTTTCTTT.

The CDR3 protein is CASSSPGQSSYEQYF. CDR3 nucleotide sequence: TGTGCCAGCAGCTCTCCGGGACAGTCCTCCTACGAGCAGTACTTC. The rearrangement joins TRBV6-5 to TRBJ2-7; 7 bases agree with TRBD1. Germline CDR1 is MNHEY and CDR2 is SVGAGI. V lost 6 bases and J lost 0; bases outside the gene matches: 8. This CDR3 region has 15 residues.

The chain links TRBV6-2 or TRBV6-3 to TRBJ2-7; 11 bases are a match to TRBD2. With 6 bases clipped from V and 4 bases from J, the junction kept 5 bases outside the gene matches. CDR3 length: 14 amino acids. Germline assignment: CDR1 MNHEY and CDR2 SVGEGT. CDR3 nucleotides: TGTGCCAGCAGCGAGGGACTAGCGGTTTACGAGCAGTACTTC. Its protein product is CASSEGLAVYEQYF.

This chain connects TRBV5-6 to TRBJ1-2; TRBD1 is a possible D gene (5 bases). Germline values: CDR1 SGHDT, CDR2 YYEEEE. V gave up 2 bases and J gave up 7 bases, with 6 bases separating them. The length of the CDR3 is 11 residues. The CDR3 nucleotides are TGTGCCAGCAGCTTCCAGGGTGGCTACACCTTC. Its translation is CASSFQGGYTF.

The chain has TRBV6-1 and TRBJ1-4; D is unresolved. V lost 2 bases, J lost 8 bases, and 9 bases lay in between. Germline V gives CDR1 MNHNS, CDR2 SASEGT. This CDR3 comprises 13 residues. The CDR3 sequence is CASSEPGGEKLFF. Written as DNA, the CDR3 is TGTGCCAGCAGTGAACCGGGTGGGGAAAAACTGTTTTTT.

The table lists this clone with a count of one. The chain is built from TRBV28 and TRBJ1-1, with D possibly TRBD1 on 5 matching bases. The CDR3 has 14 amino acids. Trimming removed 8 bases from V and 4 bases from J, with 17 bases in between. Germline CDR1 and CDR2: MDHEN and SYDVKM. CDR3 sequence reads: CASRKGPRSTEAFF. CDR3 bases: TGTGCCAGCCGGAAGGGGCCTAGGTCCACTGAAGCTTTCTTT.

The rearrangement links TRBV19 to TRBJ2-2, with D possibly matching TRBD1 (6 bases). Germline CDR1 is LNHDA and CDR2 is SQIVND (reference sequence). The CDR3 spans 13 residues. V was shortened by 7 bases and J by 8 bases, with 14 bases between the two germline ends. The CDR3, as DNA: TGTGCCAGTAAAAGGACAGCCGTGGGGGAGCTGTTTTTT. Encoded protein: CASKRTAVGELFF.

V and J are TRBV29-1 and TRBJ2-3, with D tentatively TRBD2 (7 bases). Trimming shortened V by 3 bases and J by 0 bases, and 16 bases separated the two germline ends. CDR1 SQVTM and CDR2 ANQGSEA come from the germline V gene. The CDR3 spans 16 residues. CDR3 nucleotides: TGCAGCGTTGATGGTTTGGGGGGGGCAAGCACAGATACGCAGTATTTT. Encoded protein: CSVDGLGGASTDTQYF.